The subject of this entry is one T cell receptor (beta chain). It has no known antigen specificity. There are no base qualities to consult, and no much larger clone falls within one base. The CDR3, from cysteine to phenylalanine, totals 13 residues. Only the CDR3 DNA is retained, 39 bases long and in frame from the first base. CDR1 and CDR2, looked up from the germline V gene, are SGHTS and YDEGEE. V was cut back by 4 bases and J by 4 bases, leaving a gap of 11 bases between them. Enrolling through a virtual design, the prospective study's participants ranged in age from roughly 18 to 100 years and lived across roughly 24 United States geographic areas. In the prospective study, participants were assigned to cohorts based on the clinical history participants reported in a screening survey and a study questionnaire. Recovered participants in ImmuneRACE Cohort 3 were defined as having two consecutive negative NP/OP PCR tests, clearance from a healthcare professional, or resolution of symptoms. Each participant in the prospective study had whole blood, serum and a nasopharyngeal or oropharyngeal swab collected by mobile phlebotomists. Additional blood draws and questionnaires over an approximately two-month period could optionally be provided by prospective study participants. Prospective study blood samples were shipped either frozen or at room temperature before DNA extraction.

TCRbeta CDR3 regions were amplified from genomic DNA using the immunoSEQ Assay, a bias-controlled multiplex PCR. On the study's bioinformatics: The number of nucleated cells in each sample was estimated by amplification of reference gene primers within the assay. To quantify the absolute abundance of each unique TCRbeta CDR3 rearrangement, sequence reads were collapsed and filtered. For each sample, productive Simpson clonality was calculated by taking the square root of Simpson's diversity index across productive rearrangements. TCRdb provides this immuneACCESS table in a form limited to in-frame rearrangements. Some clones are lacking; in checked studies, under half of them reflect an unresolved V gene, and why the rest are absent is not known. The V and J calls and clone size come from that table; D and trimming were worked out from the DNA. The sample table records 390,000 or so clones; approximately 87% of these occur just once. Together, the top ten hold 10% of the sample.

The sample originates from a study of blood T cell repertoires in COVID-19 (TCRdb year 2020). Notes on the research overall: The collaborator samples originated in the United States, Italy and Spain and spanned the acute and convalescent phases of COVID-19. The material from the prospective study consisted of cDNA or gDNA derived from T cells, B-cell-depleted T cells, or PBMCs. Deeply sampled blood TCRbeta repertoires from subjects exposed to, actively infected with, or recovered from COVID-19 were included in the dataset. The repertoires were released in a freely available public database meant as a resource for research on the immune response to SARS-CoV-2. The samples were drawn from two sources: the first 160 participants of the ongoing ImmuneRACE study, and 950 to 1,500 subjects contributed by 6 global collaborators. The sample metadata nearly always contained a de-identified subject ID, COVID-19 status, age in years and sex. Where available, HLA class I and class II types were obtained from metadata supplied by the sample provider rather than from assay-based typing. Study-level results and caveats: How much clinical and demographic metadata was included differed by source and by participant, and the metadata was provided uncurated.

This receptor was identified in a woman aged 45-60 years who had recovered from COVID-19. Sequences were obtained from PBMCs or T cells enriched from blood (not recorded which). The receptor chain draws on TRBV5-8 and TRBJ1-1; TRBD1 is a possible D gene, resting on 6 matching bases. The DNA is TGTGCCAGCAGCCTTGGCAGGGGCACTGAAGCTTTCTTT. This translates into CASSLGRGTEAFF.